The 9 T cell receptor beta chains listed next were all sequenced from one sample in a study of CD8+ T cells in alopecia areata. Sequencing relied on a cDNA template that was reverse transcribed from extracted RNA. Here immunoSEQ multiplex PCR was the method, and the copy in TCRdb shows in-frame clones only, minus some. The sample holds some 200,000 clones, approximately 47% seen once. The treatment: oral pan-JAK inhibitor, 5-10 mg twice daily. The material sequenced was CD4+ T cells sorted from blood, taken around week 37, from a patient treated with tofacitinib. The receptors were gathered from a human donor with alopecia areata.

This clone was seen only a few times. V is TRBV5-1 and J is TRBJ1-1; tentative D call: TRBD1 (5 bases). V was cut by 0 bases and J by 3 bases, with 6 bases left in between. Germline V lookup: CDR1 SGHRS, CDR2 YFSETQ. CDR3 size: 13 residues. CDR3 in amino acids: CASSLVGDTEAFF. Written as DNA, the CDR3 is TGCGCCAGCAGCTTGGTGGGGGACACTGAAGCTTTCTTT.

V gene TRBV25-1 combines with J gene TRBJ2-7; 13 bases are shared with TRBD2. J was trimmed by 5 bases and V by 2 bases; bases with no gene match: 9. The V gene's germline CDR1 is MGHDK and CDR2 SYGVNS. The CDR3 runs to 17 residues. CDR3 amino acids: CASSEGLGLAGDHEQYF. The CDR3 DNA reads as TGTGCCAGCAGTGAAGGGTTAGGACTAGCGGGAGATCACGAGCAGTACTTC.

The chain carries TRBV6-1 and TRBJ1-2; D might be TRBD1 (5 bases). Germline CDR1 MNHNS, CDR2 SASEGT. The CDR3 spans 13 residues. V lost 1 base and J lost 7, with 10 bases in between. The CDR3 is CASSEGGAGGYTF. The CDR3 nucleotides read TGTGCCAGCAGTGAAGGGGGCGCGGGTGGCTACACCTTC.

This chain joins TRBV4-2 and TRBJ1-5; a weak D match, TRBD1 (6 bases). Germline V CDR1 and CDR2: LGHNA, YNFKEQ. Trimming stripped 4 bases from V and 2 bases from J, with 9 bases between. The CDR3 sequence is 14 residues long. Here the CDR3 reads CASSPRTGNQPQHF. CDR3 nucleotide sequence: TGTGCCAGCAGCCCCCGGACAGGCAATCAGCCCCAGCATTTT.

The rearrangement uses TRBV7-8 and TRBJ2-7; 10 nucleotides match TRBD1. Germline V gene lookup returns CDR1 SGHVS and CDR2 FQNEAQ. The CDR3 spans 17 residues. V gave up 0 bases and J gave up 5 bases; unmatched junction bases: 10. This chain's CDR3 is CASSLALFPGQGNEQYF. CDR3 in DNA: TGTGCCAGCAGCTTAGCGCTATTCCCGGGACAGGGGAACGAGCAGTACTTC.

This chain connects TRBV29-1 to TRBJ2-3, with 10 bases fitting TRBD2. V shed 4 bases and J 3 bases; nucleotides not matched to a gene: 4. The germline V gene encodes CDR1 SQVTM and CDR2 ANQGSEA. The CDR3 extends over 14 amino acids. The CDR3, as DNA: TGCAGCGTTGTCCGAGCGGGAGGGACAGATACGCAGTATTTT. This codes for CSVVRAGGTDTQYF.

CDR3 in DNA: TGTGCCTGGAGTTTGGACACTACCTCCTACGAGCAGTACTTC. It translates to CAWSLDTTSYEQYF. The chain recombines TRBV30 with TRBJ2-7, with D maybe TRBD1 (5 bases). Trimming removed 2 bases at V and 0 bases at J, with 11 bases between. Germline values: CDR1 GTSNPN, CDR2 SVGIG (reference sequence). CDR3 size: 14 residues.

This clone was seen once. The chain combines TRBV2 with TRBJ2-5; TRBD2 matches 8 bases. CDR1 is SNHLY and CDR2 is FYNNEI in the germline V gene. Losses at the gene ends were 4 bases for V and 4 bases for J; bases not matched to a gene: 8. CDR3 length equals 15 residues. The CDR3, as DNA: TGTGCCAGCAGTGCGGTAGCGGGATCTTTAGAGACCCAGTACTTC. Translating gives CASSAVAGSLETQYF.

V usage is TRBV2 and J usage is TRBJ1-4; no clear D. The V end was cut by 6 bases, the J end by 5 bases, with 10 bases between. The germline V gene has CDR1 SNHLY and CDR2 FYNNEI. The CDR3 covers 13 residues. CDR3 nucleotides: TGTGCCAGCAGCGTCCTCGAGAATGAAAAACTGTTTTTT. It translates to CASSVLENEKLFF.